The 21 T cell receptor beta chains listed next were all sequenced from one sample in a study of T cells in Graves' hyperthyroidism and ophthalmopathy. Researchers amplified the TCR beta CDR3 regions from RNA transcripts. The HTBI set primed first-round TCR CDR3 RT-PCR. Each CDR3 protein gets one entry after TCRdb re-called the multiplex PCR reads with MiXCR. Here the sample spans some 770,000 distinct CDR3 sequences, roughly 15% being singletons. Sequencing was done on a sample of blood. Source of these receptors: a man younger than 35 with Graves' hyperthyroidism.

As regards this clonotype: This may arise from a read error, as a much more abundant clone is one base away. This CDR3 is CASSVDRGRVYEQFF. Written as DNA, the CDR3 is TGTGCCAGCAGTGTTGACAGGGGGCGCGTTTATGAGCAGTTCTTC. This rearrangement joins TRBV12-3 or TRBV12-4 to TRBJ2-1; 10 bases map to TRBD1. The CDR3 consists of 15 residues. J was trimmed by 8 bases and V by 5 bases; bases with no gene match: 9.

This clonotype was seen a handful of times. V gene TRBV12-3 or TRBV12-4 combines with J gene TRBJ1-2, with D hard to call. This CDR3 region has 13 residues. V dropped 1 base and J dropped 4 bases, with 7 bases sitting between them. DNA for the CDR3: TGTGCCAGCAGTTTAGACAGCTCCTATGGCTACACCTTC. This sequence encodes CASSLDSSYGYTF.

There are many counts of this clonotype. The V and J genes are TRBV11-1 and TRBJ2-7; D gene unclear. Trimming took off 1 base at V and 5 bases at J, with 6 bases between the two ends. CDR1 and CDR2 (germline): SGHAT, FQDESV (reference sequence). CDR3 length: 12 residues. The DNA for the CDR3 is TGTGCCAGCAGCTTAGAATACAACGAGCAGTACTTC. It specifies CASSLEYNEQYF.

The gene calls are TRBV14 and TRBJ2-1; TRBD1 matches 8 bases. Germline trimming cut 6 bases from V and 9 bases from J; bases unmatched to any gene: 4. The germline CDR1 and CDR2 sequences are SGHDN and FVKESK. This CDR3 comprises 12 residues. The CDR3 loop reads CASRDRGPEQFF. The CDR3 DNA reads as TGTGCCAGCAGAGACAGGGGACCTGAGCAGTTCTTC.

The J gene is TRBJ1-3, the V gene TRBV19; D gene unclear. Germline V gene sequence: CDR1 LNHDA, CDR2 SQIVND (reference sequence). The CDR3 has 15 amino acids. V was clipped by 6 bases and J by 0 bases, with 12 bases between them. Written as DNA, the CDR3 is TGTGCCAGTAGATACAGTCCTTCCTCTGGAAACACCATATATTTT. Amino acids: CASRYSPSSGNTIYF.

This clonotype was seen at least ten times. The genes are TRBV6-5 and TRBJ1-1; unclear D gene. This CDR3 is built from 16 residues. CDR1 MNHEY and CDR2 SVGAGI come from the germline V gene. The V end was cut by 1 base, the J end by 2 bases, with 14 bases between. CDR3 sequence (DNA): TGTGCCAGCAGTTACTGGTCGGCTGTGGGAAACACTGAAGCTTTCTTT. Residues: CASSYWSAVGNTEAFF.

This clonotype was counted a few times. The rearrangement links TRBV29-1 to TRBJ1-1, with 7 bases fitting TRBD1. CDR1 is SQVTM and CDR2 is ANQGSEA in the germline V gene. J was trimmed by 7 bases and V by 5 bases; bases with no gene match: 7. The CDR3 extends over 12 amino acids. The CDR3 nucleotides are TGCAGCGTTCAACAGGGGAAGGGTGAAGCTTTCTTT. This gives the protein CSVQQGKGEAFF.

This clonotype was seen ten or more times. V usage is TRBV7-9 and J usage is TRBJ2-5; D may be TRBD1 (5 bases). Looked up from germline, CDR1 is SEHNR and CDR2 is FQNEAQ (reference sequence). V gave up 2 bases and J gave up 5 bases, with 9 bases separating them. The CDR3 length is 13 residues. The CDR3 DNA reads TGTGCCAGCAGCTTAACTGGGGCCGAGACCCAGTACTTC. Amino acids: CASSLTGAETQYF.

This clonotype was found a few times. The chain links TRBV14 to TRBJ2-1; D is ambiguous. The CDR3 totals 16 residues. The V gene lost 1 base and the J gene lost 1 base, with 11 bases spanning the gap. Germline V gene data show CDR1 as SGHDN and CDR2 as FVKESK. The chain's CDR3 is CASSQVWQASYNEQFF. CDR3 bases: TGTGCCAGCAGCCAAGTCTGGCAGGCGTCCTACAATGAGCAGTTCTTC.

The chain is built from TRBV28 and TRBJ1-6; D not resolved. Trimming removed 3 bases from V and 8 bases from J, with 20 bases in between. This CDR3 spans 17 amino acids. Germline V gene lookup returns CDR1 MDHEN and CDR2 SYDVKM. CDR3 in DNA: TGTGCCAGCAGTTTGGGTTATAGGCGGGGTCTCTATTCACCCCTCCACTTT. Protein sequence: CASSLGYRRGLYSPLHF.

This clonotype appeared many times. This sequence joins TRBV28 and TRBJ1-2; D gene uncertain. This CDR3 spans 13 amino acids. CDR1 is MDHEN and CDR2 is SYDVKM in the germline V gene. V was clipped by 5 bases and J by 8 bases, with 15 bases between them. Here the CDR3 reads CASSTRELGGYTF. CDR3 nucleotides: TGTGCCAGCAGTACCCGAGAGTTGGGGGGCTACACCTTC.

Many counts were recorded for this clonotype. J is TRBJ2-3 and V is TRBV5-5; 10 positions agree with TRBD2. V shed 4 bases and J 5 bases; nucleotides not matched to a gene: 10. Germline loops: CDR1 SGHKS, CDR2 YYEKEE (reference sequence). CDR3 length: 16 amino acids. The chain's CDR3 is CASSQPLAGVGDTQYF. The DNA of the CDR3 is TGTGCCAGCAGCCAACCCCTAGCGGGGGTTGGAGATACGCAGTATTTT.

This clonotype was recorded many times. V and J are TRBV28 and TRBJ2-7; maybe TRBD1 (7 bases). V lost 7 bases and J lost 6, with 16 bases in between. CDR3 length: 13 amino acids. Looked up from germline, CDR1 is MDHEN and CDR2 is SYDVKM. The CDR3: CASTQGGEAEQYF. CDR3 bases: TGTGCCAGCACTCAGGGGGGCGAGGCCGAGCAGTACTTC.

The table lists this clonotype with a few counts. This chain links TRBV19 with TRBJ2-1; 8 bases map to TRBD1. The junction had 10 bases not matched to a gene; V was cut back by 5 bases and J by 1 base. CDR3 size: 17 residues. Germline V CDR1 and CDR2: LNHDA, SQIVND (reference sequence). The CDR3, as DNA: TGTGCCAGTAGTTCCATACAGGGGGGAACATCCTACAATGAGCAGTTCTTC. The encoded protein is CASSSIQGGTSYNEQFF.

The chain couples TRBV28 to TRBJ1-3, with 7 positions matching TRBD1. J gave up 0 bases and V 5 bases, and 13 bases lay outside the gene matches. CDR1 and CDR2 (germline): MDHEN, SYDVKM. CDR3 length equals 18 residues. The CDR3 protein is CASSRFGTAYSSGNTIYF. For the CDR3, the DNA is TGTGCCAGCAGTAGATTCGGGACAGCCTACTCCTCTGGAAACACCATATATTTT.

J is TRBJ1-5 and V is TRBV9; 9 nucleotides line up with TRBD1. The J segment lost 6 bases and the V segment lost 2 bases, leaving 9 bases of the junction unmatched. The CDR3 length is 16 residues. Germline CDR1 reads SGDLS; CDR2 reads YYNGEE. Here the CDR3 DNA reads TGTGCCAGCAGCGTTCTTCCCGGGACAGGGAGTCAGCCCCAGCATTTT. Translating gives CASSVLPGTGSQPQHF.

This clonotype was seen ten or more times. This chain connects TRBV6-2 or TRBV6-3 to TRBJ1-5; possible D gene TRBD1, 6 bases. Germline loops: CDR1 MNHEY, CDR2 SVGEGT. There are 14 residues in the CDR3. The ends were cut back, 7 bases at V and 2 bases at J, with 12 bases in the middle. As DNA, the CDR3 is TGTGCCAGCACCTTCTCAGGGGGCAATCAGCCCCAGCATTTT. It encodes CASTFSGGNQPQHF.

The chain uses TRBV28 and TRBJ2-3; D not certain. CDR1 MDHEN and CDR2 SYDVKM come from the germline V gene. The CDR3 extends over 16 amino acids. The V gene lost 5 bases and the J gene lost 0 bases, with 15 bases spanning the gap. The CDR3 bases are TGTGCCAGCAGTCCGAGGCCCAATTATAGCACAGATACGCAGTATTTT. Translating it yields CASSPRPNYSTDTQYF.

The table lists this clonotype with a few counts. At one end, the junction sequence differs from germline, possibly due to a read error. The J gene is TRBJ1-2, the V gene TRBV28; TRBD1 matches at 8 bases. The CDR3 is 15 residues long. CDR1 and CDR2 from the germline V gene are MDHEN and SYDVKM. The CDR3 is CASNRGQGGNYSYTF. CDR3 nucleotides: TGTGCCAGCAACCGCGGACAGGGAGGGAACTATAGCTACACCTTC.

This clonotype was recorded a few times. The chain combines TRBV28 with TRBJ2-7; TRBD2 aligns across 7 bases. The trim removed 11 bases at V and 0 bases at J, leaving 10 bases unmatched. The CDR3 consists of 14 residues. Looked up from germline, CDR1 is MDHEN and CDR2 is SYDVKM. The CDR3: CAVHGGRGSYEQYF. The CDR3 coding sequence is TGTGCCGTCCACGGGGGGAGGGGCTCCTACGAGCAGTACTTC. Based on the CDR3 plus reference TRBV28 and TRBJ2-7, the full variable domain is DVKVTQSSRYLVKRTGEKVFLECVQDMDHENMFWYRQDPGLGLRLIYFSYDVKMKEKGDIPEGYSVSREKKERFSLILESASTNQTSMYLCAVHGGRGSYEQYFGPGTRLTVT.

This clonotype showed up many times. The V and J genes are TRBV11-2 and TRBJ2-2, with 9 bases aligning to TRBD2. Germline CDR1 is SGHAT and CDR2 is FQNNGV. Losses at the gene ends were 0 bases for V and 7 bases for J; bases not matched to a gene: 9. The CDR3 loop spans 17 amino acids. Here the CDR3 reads CASSLDRGRASFGELFF. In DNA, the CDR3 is TGTGCCAGCAGCTTAGATCGCGGGAGGGCCTCTTTCGGGGAGCTGTTTTTT.